This entry lists 18 T cell receptor beta chains sequenced from one sample in a study of T cell responses to AZD1222 COVID-19 vaccine. Using immunoSEQ multiplex PCR, the repertoire was profiled, and TCRdb retains in-frame clones only, with some absent. This sample carries 150,000 to 200,000 clones, 92% of them seen once, and the ten largest clones take 1% to 1.5%. The source material was peripheral blood, sampled 28 days after the second AZD1222 dose. The receptors were sampled from an adult who received the AZD1222 COVID-19 vaccine.

This clone is a singleton in its sample. The CDR3 coding sequence is TGTGCCAGCAGTTTGACAGGGTTGGTTAACTACACTACAATGAACACTGAAGCTTTCTTT. This translates into CASSLTGLVNYTTMNTEAFF. V is TRBV28 and J is TRBJ1-1; the match to TRBD1 covers 7 bases. Germline loops: CDR1 MDHEN, CDR2 SYDVKM. There are 20 residues in the CDR3. V was pared by 3 bases and J by 0 bases, with 19 bases of the junction left unmatched. The full variable domain, completed using reference TRBV28 and TRBJ1-1, is DVKVTQSSRYLVKRTGEKVFLECVQDMDHENMFWYRQDPGLGLRLIYFSYDVKMKEKGDIPEGYSVSREKKERFSLILESASTNQTSMYLCASSLTGLVNYTTMNTEAFFGQGTRLTVV.

The chain couples TRBV5-4 to TRBJ2-7; 9 nucleotides agree with TRBD1. The CDR3 has 14 residues. V shed 1 base and J 2 bases; nucleotides not matched to a gene: 1. The germline V gene encodes CDR1 SGHNT and CDR2 YYREEE (reference sequence). This chain's CDR3 is CASSLRDRAYEQYF. The CDR3 DNA sequence: TGTGCCAGCAGCTTGCGGGACAGGGCCTACGAGCAGTACTTC.

This sequence joins TRBV3-1 (or the pseudogene TRBV3-2) and TRBJ1-1, with unresolved D. CDR1 is LGHDT, CDR2 YNNKEL, per germline (reference sequence). V was clipped by 6 bases and J by 5 bases, with 7 bases between them. CDR3 size: 11 residues. The CDR3 DNA is TGTGCCAGCAGATCCGTGACTGAAGCTTTCTTT. This translates into CASRSVTEAFF.

V gene TRBV15 combines with J gene TRBJ2-7, with D perhaps matching TRBD1 (5 bases). This CDR3 has 13 amino acids. The germline CDR1 and CDR2 sequences are LNHNV and YYDKDF (reference sequence). V was trimmed by 6 bases and J by 2 bases, leaving 11 bases between them. The chain's CDR3 is CATSPTETYEQYF. CDR3 bases: TGTGCCACCAGTCCGACAGAGACCTACGAGCAGTACTTC.

V usage is TRBV6-1 and J usage is TRBJ1-2; D unclear. Germline CDR1 is MNHNS and CDR2 is SASEGT. With 6 bases removed from V and 2 bases from J, the gap between germline ends came to 13 bases. The CDR3 spans 14 residues. CDR3 DNA: TGTGCCAGCAGCCCCCGCCAGGAAAACTATGGCTACACCTTC. It encodes CASSPRQENYGYTF.

The V and J genes are TRBV7-2 and TRBJ1-1; 9 bases map to TRBD1. The CDR3 totals 16 residues. Germline assignment: CDR1 SGHTA and CDR2 FQGNSA. Trimming at V came to 1 base and at J to 3 bases, leaving 6 bases not matched to a gene. This CDR3 reads CASSLGGQGVYTEAFF. The CDR3 DNA is TGTGCCAGCAGCTTAGGGGGACAGGGAGTGTACACTGAAGCTTTCTTT.

The chain uses TRBV12-3 or TRBV12-4 and TRBJ1-1; perhaps TRBD1 as D (5 bases). The CDR3 runs 13 residues. Trimming shortened V by 8 bases and J by 4 bases, and 14 bases separated the two germline ends. The CDR3 coding sequence is TGTGCCAGCGGCAACAATGGGGGCACTGAAGCTTTCTTT. This encodes CASGNNGGTEAFF.

The chain couples TRBV6-1 to TRBJ1-1; D might be TRBD1 (5 bases). Germline V lookup: CDR1 MNHNS, CDR2 SASEGT. The CDR3 has 14 residues. Trimming stripped 0 bases from V and 5 bases from J, with 10 bases between. This CDR3 is CASSEATGKTEAFF. CDR3 nucleotide sequence: TGTGCCAGCAGTGAAGCCACAGGTAAGACTGAAGCTTTCTTT.

The rearrangement joins TRBV7-6 to TRBJ1-1; perhaps TRBD1 as D (6 bases). This CDR3 comprises 13 residues. The V gene's germline CDR1 is SGHVS and CDR2 FNYEAQ. The germline V and J ends were trimmed by 3 bases and 5 bases, with 10 bases remaining between them. CDR3 protein: CASSFRGATEAFF. The CDR3 DNA follows: TGTGCCAGCAGCTTTAGGGGGGCGACTGAAGCTTTCTTT.

This chain joins TRBV30 and TRBJ2-7, with 9 nucleotides matching TRBD2. J lost 3 bases, V lost 7 bases, and 7 bases had no gene match. The CDR3 consists of 13 residues. Germline CDR1 reads GTSNPN; CDR2 reads SVGIG (reference sequence). This CDR3 is CASGTTSGYEQYF. CDR3 coding DNA: TGTGCCTCCGGGACGACTAGCGGCTACGAGCAGTACTTC.

The chain uses TRBV5-4 and TRBJ1-1; D perhaps matches TRBD1 (5 bases). CDR1 is SGHNT and CDR2 is YYREEE in the germline V gene (reference sequence). The CDR3 has 17 residues. V gave up 3 bases and J gave up 3 bases, with 21 bases separating them. The CDR3 coding sequence is TGTGCCAGCAGCTGGGGACCCATAAGGGGCTCGGACACTGAAGCTTTCTTT. Its translation: CASSWGPIRGSDTEAFF.

This chain connects TRBV6-1 to TRBJ1-1, with D tentatively TRBD1 (5 bases). Trimming took 6 bases from V and 5 from J, leaving 16 bases between them. This CDR3 comprises 14 residues. Germline CDR1 is MNHNS and CDR2 is SASEGT. CDR3 nucleotides: TGTGCCAGCAGAATGGACACTGGTCGAACTGAAGCTTTCTTT. As protein: CASRMDTGRTEAFF.

This CDR3 reads CASSVTGANTGELFF. DNA for the CDR3: TGTGCCAGCAGCGTGACAGGGGCGAACACCGGGGAGCTGTTTTTT. This chain joins TRBV7-9 and TRBJ2-2; 8 nucleotides agree with TRBD1. Per the germline V gene, CDR1 is SEHNR and CDR2 is FQNEAQ (reference sequence). The CDR3 totals 15 residues. V was clipped by 5 bases and J by 0 bases; unmatched bases: 2.

This chain joins TRBV19 and TRBJ2-1, with TRBD1 matching over 11 bases. This CDR3 is 12 amino acids long. V dropped 5 bases and J dropped 15; count of bases not matched to a gene: 6. Germline CDR1 and CDR2: LNHDA and SQIVND (reference sequence). The CDR3 DNA reads TGTGCCAGTAGTCGGACAGGGGGCGCCCCGTTCTTC. Its translation: CASSRTGGAPFF.

The rearrangement uses TRBV5-1 and TRBJ1-6, with a possible D match to TRBD1 (6 bases). This CDR3 is built from 16 residues. Germline V gene lookup returns CDR1 SGHRS and CDR2 YFSETQ. Deletions cut 0 bases from V and 7 bases from J, with 14 bases between. The CDR3 region is CASSLGQVWSNSPLHF. In nucleotides, the CDR3 is TGCGCCAGCAGCTTGGGACAGGTGTGGTCAAATTCACCCCTCCACTTT.

V usage is TRBV20-1 and J usage is TRBJ1-2, with D unresolved. V shed 5 bases and J shed 7 bases, with 11 bases lying between them. CDR1 DFQATT and CDR2 SNEGSKA come from the germline V gene (reference sequence). The CDR3 is made up of 11 amino acids. CDR3 region: CSAPVDGGYTF. CDR3 DNA: TGCAGTGCTCCCGTGGACGGTGGCTACACCTTC.

This chain joins TRBV30 and TRBJ2-7; either TRBD1 or TRBD2 may fit D (5 bases each). Trimming pared 0 bases from V and 7 bases from J, leaving 16 bases between. Per the germline V gene, CDR1 is GTSNPN and CDR2 is SVGIG (reference sequence). The CDR3 has 14 residues. Here the CDR3 DNA reads TGTGCCTGGAGTGTCGGGACGGTGCGTTGGGAGCAGTACTTC. Encoded protein: CAWSVGTVRWEQYF.

To note about this clone: The sample carries other DNA sequences with the same CDR3. The CDR3 here is CASSLAGETQYF. CDR3 nucleotides: TGCGCCAGCAGCTTGGCCGGGGAGACCCAGTACTTC. The chain couples TRBV5-1 to TRBJ2-5, with no clear D. Germline V gene data show CDR1 as SGHRS and CDR2 as YFSETQ. The CDR3 runs 12 residues. V was shortened by 0 bases and J by 5 bases, with 5 bases between the two germline ends.